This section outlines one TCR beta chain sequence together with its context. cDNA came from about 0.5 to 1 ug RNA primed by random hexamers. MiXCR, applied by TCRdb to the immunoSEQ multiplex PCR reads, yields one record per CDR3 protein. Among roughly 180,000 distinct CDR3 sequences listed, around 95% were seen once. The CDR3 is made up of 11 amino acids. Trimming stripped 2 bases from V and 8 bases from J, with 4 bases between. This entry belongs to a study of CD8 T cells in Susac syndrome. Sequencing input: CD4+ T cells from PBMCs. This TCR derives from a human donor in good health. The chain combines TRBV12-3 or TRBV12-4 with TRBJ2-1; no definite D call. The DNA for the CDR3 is TGTGCCAGCAGTTTAACGGATGAGCAGTTCTTC. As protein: CASSLTDEQFF.